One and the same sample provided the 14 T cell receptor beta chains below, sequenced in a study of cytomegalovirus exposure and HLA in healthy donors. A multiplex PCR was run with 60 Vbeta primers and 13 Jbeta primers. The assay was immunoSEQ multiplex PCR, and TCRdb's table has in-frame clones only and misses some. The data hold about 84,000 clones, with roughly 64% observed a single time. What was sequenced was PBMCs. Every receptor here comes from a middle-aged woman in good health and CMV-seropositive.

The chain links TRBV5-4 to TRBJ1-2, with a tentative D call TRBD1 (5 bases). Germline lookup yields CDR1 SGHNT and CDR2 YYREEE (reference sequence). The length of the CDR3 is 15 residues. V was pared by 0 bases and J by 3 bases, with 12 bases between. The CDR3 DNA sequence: TGTGCCAGCAGCTTGGGGGGCAGCTTGCACTATGGCTACACCTTC. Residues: CASSLGGSLHYGYTF.

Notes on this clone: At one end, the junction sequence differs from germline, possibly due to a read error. The CDR3 sequence: CAGSLLASGRYNEQFF. Here the CDR3 DNA reads TGCGCCGGCAGCTTACTAGCTAGCGGGAGATATAATGAGCAGTTCTTC. The chain has TRBV5-1 and TRBJ2-1, with 10 bases fitting TRBD2. Germline V gives CDR1 SGHRS, CDR2 YFSETQ. CDR3 length: 16 residues. The full variable domain, completed using reference TRBV5-1 and TRBJ2-1, is KAGVTQTPRYLIKTRGQQVTLSCSPISGHRSVSWYQQTPGQGLQFLFEYFSETQRNKGNFPGRFSGRQFSNSRSEMNVSTLELGDSALYLCAGSLLASGRYNEQFFGPGTRLTVL.

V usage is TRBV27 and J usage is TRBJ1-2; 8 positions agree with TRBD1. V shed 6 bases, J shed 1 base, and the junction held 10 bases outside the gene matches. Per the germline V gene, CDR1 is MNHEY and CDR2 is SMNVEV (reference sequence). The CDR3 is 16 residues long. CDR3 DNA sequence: TGTGCCAGCAGCCGTCAGACAGGGGCCTTTAACTATGGCTACACCTTC. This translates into CASSRQTGAFNYGYTF.

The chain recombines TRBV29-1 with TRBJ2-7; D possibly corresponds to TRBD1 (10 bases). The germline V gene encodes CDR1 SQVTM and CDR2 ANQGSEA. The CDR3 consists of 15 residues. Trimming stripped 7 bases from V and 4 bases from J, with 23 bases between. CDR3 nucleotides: TGCAGCGCTTCCCTAGCGGGACAGGGGAAGTACGAGCAGTACTTC. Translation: CSASLAGQGKYEQYF.

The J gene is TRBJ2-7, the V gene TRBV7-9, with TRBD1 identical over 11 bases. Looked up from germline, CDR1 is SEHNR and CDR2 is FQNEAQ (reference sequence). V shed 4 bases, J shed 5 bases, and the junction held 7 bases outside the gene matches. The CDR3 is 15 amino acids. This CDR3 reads CASSSRTGGLDEQYF. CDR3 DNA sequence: TGTGCCAGCAGCTCTCGGACAGGGGGCCTGGACGAGCAGTACTTC.

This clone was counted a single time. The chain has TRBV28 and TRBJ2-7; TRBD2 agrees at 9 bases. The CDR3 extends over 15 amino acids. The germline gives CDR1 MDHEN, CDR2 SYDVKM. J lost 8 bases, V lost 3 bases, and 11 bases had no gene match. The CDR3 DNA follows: TGTGCCAGCAGTTTCATTGCGGGAGGGCCCCCGCAGCAGTACTTC. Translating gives CASSFIAGGPPQQYF.

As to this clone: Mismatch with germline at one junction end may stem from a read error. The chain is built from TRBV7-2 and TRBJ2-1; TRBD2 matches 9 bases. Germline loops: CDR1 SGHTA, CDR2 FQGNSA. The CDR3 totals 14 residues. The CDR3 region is CVSSLVTSGNEQFF. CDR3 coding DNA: TGTGTCAGCAGCTTAGTGACTAGCGGCAATGAGCAGTTCTTC.

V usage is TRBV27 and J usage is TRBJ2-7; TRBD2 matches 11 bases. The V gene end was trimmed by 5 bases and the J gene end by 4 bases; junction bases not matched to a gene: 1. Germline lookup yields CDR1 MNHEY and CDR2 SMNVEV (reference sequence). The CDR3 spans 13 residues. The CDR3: CASSIAGGYEQYF. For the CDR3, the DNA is TGTGCCAGCAGTATAGCGGGAGGGTACGAGCAGTACTTC.

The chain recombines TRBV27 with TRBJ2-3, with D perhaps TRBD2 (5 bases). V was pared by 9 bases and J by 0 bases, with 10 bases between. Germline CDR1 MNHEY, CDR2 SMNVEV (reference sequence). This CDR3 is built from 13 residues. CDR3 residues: CARTGGSTDTQYF. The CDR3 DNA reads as TGTGCCAGGACGGGCGGGAGCACAGATACGCAGTATTTT.

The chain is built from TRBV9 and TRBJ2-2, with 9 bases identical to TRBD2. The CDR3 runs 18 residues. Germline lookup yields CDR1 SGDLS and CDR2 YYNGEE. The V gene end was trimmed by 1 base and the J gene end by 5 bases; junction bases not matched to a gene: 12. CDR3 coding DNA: TGTGCCAGCAGCGTAACCTTCTTAGCGGGAGATGGAACCGGGGAGCTGTTTTTT. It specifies CASSVTFLAGDGTGELFF. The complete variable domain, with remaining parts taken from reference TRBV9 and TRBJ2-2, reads DSGVTQTPKHLITATGQRVTLRCSPRSGDLSVYWYQQSLDQGLQFLIQYYNGEERAKGNILERFSAQQFPDLHSELNLSSLELGDSALYFCASSVTFLAGDGTGELFFGEGSRLTVL.

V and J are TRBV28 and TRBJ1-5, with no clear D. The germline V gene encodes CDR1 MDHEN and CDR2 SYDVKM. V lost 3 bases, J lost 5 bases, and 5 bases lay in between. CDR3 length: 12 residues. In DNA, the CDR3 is TGTGCCAGCAGTTTCCGAGATCAGCCCCAGCATTTT. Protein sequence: CASSFRDQPQHF.

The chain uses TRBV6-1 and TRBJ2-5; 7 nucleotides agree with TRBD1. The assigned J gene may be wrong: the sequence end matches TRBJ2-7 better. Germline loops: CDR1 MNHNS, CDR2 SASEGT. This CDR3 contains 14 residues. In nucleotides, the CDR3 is TGTGCCAGCAGTTCTCAGAGGGGGCCTAACGAGCAGTACTTC. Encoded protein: CASSSQRGPNEQYF.

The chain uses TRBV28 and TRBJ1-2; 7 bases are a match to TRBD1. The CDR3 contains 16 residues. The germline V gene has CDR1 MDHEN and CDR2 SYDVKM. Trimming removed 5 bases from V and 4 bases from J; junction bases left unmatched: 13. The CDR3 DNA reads TGTGCCAGCAGTGTAAACCAGGGGGGCACACTCTATGGCTACACCTTC. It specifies CASSVNQGGTLYGYTF.

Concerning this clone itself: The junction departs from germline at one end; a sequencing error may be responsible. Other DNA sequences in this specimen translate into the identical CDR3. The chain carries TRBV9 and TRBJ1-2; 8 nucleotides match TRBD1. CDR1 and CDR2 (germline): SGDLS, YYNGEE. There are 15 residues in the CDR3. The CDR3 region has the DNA TGTGCCAGTAGCGGGTCAGGGGGCGGGAGCTATGGCTACACCTTC. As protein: CASSGSGGGSYGYTF. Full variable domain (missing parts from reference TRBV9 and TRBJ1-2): DSGVTQTPKHLITATGQRVTLRCSPRSGDLSVYWYQQSLDQGLQFLIQYYNGEERAKGNILERFSAQQFPDLHSELNLSSLELGDSALYFCASSGSGGGSYGYTFGSGTRLTVV.